Listed here are 18 T cell receptor beta chains from one sample, sequenced in a study of T cell responses to AZD1222 COVID-19 vaccine. Data came from immunoSEQ multiplex PCR; TCRdb stores just in-frame clones and leaves some out. The sample lists about 120,000 clones; roughly 87% were seen once. The sequencing used peripheral blood, collected on day 0 of AZD1222 vaccination. Source of these receptors: an adult in good health.

V usage is TRBV7-2 and J usage is TRBJ2-3, with D unclear. V lost 2 bases and J lost 7, with 16 bases in between. Per germline, CDR1 SGHTA and CDR2 FQGNSA. CDR3 length: 15 residues. The CDR3 DNA reads as TGTGCCAGCAGCTTAAGAGACTCAAGGGCGAATACGCAGTATTTT. Amino acids: CASSLRDSRANTQYF.

The chain uses TRBV5-1 and TRBJ1-2; D unclear. This CDR3 is built from 15 residues. Per germline, CDR1 SGHRS and CDR2 YFSETQ. V lost 0 bases and J 1 base, leaving 10 bases between the germline ends. CDR3 region: CASSLDGMLNYGYTF. In DNA form, the CDR3 reads TGCGCCAGCAGCTTGGACGGTATGCTTAACTATGGCTACACCTTC.

This clone showed up just once. As DNA, the CDR3 is TGTGCCAGTACGGCGGGAGGGCCCCCAGATACGCAGTATTTT. As protein: CASTAGGPPDTQYF. The chain uses TRBV19 and TRBJ2-3; 9 bases map to TRBD2. Per the germline V gene, CDR1 is LNHDA and CDR2 is SQIVND (reference sequence). The CDR3 consists of 14 residues. With 7 bases clipped from V and 4 bases from J, the junction kept 6 bases outside the gene matches.

This sequence joins TRBV18 and TRBJ2-1, with 8 bases aligning to TRBD1. CDR3 size: 12 residues. V lost 3 bases, J lost 9 bases, and 1 base stayed unmatched. CDR1 is KGHSH, CDR2 LQKENI, per germline. CDR3 in amino acids: CASSPTGGEQFF. The DNA of the CDR3 is TGTGCCAGCTCACCTACAGGGGGTGAGCAGTTCTTC. The full variable domain, completed using reference TRBV18 and TRBJ2-1, is NAGVMQNPRHLVRRRGQEARLRCSPMKGHSHVYWYRQLPEEGLKFMVYLQKENIIDESGMPKERFSAEFPKEGPSILRIQQVVRGDSAAYFCASSPTGGEQFFGPGTRLTVL.

The chain joins TRBV30 to TRBJ1-6; D gene unclear. Germline values: CDR1 GTSNPN, CDR2 SVGIG (reference sequence). Trimming cost V 2 bases and J 0 bases, with 8 bases left between them. This CDR3 is 15 amino acids long. CDR3 in DNA: TGTGCCTGGAGTAGGCAGAGCTCCTATAATTCACCCCTCCACTTT. This translates into CAWSRQSSYNSPLHF.

This clone was observed a single time. The V and J genes are TRBV4-1 and TRBJ1-3; possibly TRBD1 for D (5 bases). This CDR3 comprises 20 residues. The V and J ends lost 2 bases and 0 bases respectively, with 23 bases between them. The germline V gene has CDR1 MGHRA and CDR2 YSYEKL. The CDR3 spells CASSQFVGQGKLSSGNTIYF. DNA for the CDR3: TGCGCCAGCAGCCAATTCGTTGGCCAGGGCAAGTTGAGCTCTGGAAACACCATATATTTT.

CDR3 nucleotide sequence: TGTGCCAGCAGCTTGAGGGCCCTCGATGGCAATCAGCCCCAGCATTTT. It yields the protein CASSLRALDGNQPQHF. The V and J genes are TRBV5-5 and TRBJ1-5; D is unresolved. Trimming took off 1 base at V and 2 bases at J, with 13 bases between the two ends. The CDR3 spans 16 residues. The germline gives CDR1 SGHKS, CDR2 YYEKEE (reference sequence).

V gene TRBV5-5 combines with J gene TRBJ1-1; D call uncertain. From germline, CDR1 is SGHKS and CDR2 YYEKEE (reference sequence). This CDR3 comprises 14 residues. V gave up 1 base and J gave up 0 bases, with 7 bases separating them. Written as DNA, the CDR3 is TGTGCCAGCAGCTTGCAGTTCATGAACACTGAAGCTTTCTTT. Translation: CASSLQFMNTEAFF. Based on the CDR3 plus reference TRBV5-5 and TRBJ1-1, the full variable domain is DAGVTQSPTHLIKTRGQQVTLRCSPISGHKSVSWYQQVLGQGPQFIFQYYEKEERGRGNFPDRFSARQFPNYSSELNVNALLLGDSALYLCASSLQFMNTEAFFGQGTRLTVV.

V is TRBV6-5 and J is TRBJ1-1; the D gene is possibly TRBD1 (6 bases). With 2 bases removed from V and 4 bases from J, the gap between germline ends came to 17 bases. Germline values: CDR1 MNHEY, CDR2 SVGAGI. The CDR3 contains 16 residues. The CDR3 DNA reads as TGTGCCAGCAGTTACGGGGGGGCGGCTGAGAGCACTGAAGCTTTCTTT. It codes for CASSYGGAAESTEAFF.

The CDR3, as DNA: TGCGCCAGCAGCCAAGATCGAGGGGGCATACCCGAGACCCAGTACTTC. Translating gives CASSQDRGGIPETQYF. The chain couples TRBV4-1 to TRBJ2-5; 7 nucleotides agree with TRBD1. Germline lookup yields CDR1 MGHRA and CDR2 YSYEKL. V shed 0 bases and J 5 bases; nucleotides not matched to a gene: 9. This CDR3 has 16 amino acids.

The rearrangement uses TRBV7-2 and TRBJ2-7, with D perhaps given as TRBD1 or TRBD2 (6 bases each). CDR1 is SGHTA and CDR2 is FQGNSA in the germline V gene. There are 16 residues in the CDR3. The germline V and J ends were trimmed by 4 bases and 3 bases, with 19 bases remaining between them. The CDR3 protein is CASSSKGGTGLYEQYF. Written as DNA, the CDR3 is TGTGCCAGCAGCTCAAAAGGGGGGACCGGACTCTACGAGCAGTACTTC.

The rearrangement joins TRBV7-9 to TRBJ1-1, with TRBD1 as a possible D gene (5 bases). V was clipped by 4 bases and J by 6 bases, with 12 bases between them. There are 13 residues in the CDR3. From germline, CDR1 is SEHNR and CDR2 FQNEAQ (reference sequence). CDR3 region: CASSSLGGSEAFF. CDR3 DNA: TGTGCCAGCAGCTCGCTGGGGGGGTCTGAAGCTTTCTTT.

The V and J genes are TRBV6-5 and TRBJ2-3; weak D call: TRBD2 (5 bases). The CDR3 has 14 amino acids. In germline, CDR1 is MNHEY, CDR2 SVGAGI. V lost 7 bases, J lost 0 bases, and 11 bases lay in between. The CDR3 DNA reads TGTGCCAGCACCCCGGAGGCCAGCACAGATACGCAGTATTTT. Its protein product is CASTPEASTDTQYF.

This clone was detected once. In nucleotides, the CDR3 is TGTGCCAGCCCGGCTTGGGGTTCGGGTGGCTTAAAGTCTGGGGCCAACGTCCTGACTTTC. This codes for CASPAWGSGGLKSGANVLTF. This sequence joins TRBV18 and TRBJ2-6; D remains unclear. This CDR3 comprises 20 residues. Germline V gene sequence: CDR1 KGHSH, CDR2 LQKENI. V was trimmed by 8 bases and J by 1 base, leaving 27 bases between them.

The V and J genes are TRBV7-9 and TRBJ2-7; D unresolved. CDR1 SEHNR and CDR2 FQNEAQ come from the germline V gene (reference sequence). Trimming removed 3 bases at V and 4 bases at J, with 7 bases between. The CDR3 is 12 amino acids. In nucleotides, the CDR3 is TGTGCCAGCAGCTTTCTACAGTACGAGCAGTACTTC. It codes for CASSFLQYEQYF.

This sequence joins TRBV28 and TRBJ2-1; D not certain. Germline V gene lookup returns CDR1 MDHEN and CDR2 SYDVKM. Deletions cut 3 bases from V and 6 bases from J, with 6 bases between. This CDR3 has 12 amino acids. CDR3 nucleotide sequence: TGTGCCAGCAGTTTCATTTCCAATGAGCAGTTCTTC. This encodes CASSFISNEQFF. Together with reference TRBV28 and TRBJ2-1, the CDR3 gives the full variable domain: DVKVTQSSRYLVKRTGEKVFLECVQDMDHENMFWYRQDPGLGLRLIYFSYDVKMKEKGDIPEGYSVSREKKERFSLILESASTNQTSMYLCASSFISNEQFFGPGTRLTVL.

A single count supports this clone. The V call is TRBV7-3, the J call TRBJ2-2, with no clear D. Germline values: CDR1 SGHTA, CDR2 FQGTGA. Trimming shortened V by 2 bases and J by 3 bases, and 4 bases separated the two germline ends. CDR3 length: 13 amino acids. The CDR3 protein is CASSLWDTGELFF. The CDR3, as DNA: TGTGCCAGCAGCTTATGGGACACCGGGGAGCTGTTTTTT.

This clone was recorded only once. The rearrangement joins TRBV9 to TRBJ2-3; D may be TRBD2 (5 bases). The CDR3 loop spans 13 amino acids. CDR1 SGDLS and CDR2 YYNGEE come from the germline V gene. Deletions cut 1 base from V and 5 bases from J, with 8 bases between. The CDR3 region is CASSVRGGDTQYF. CDR3 nucleotide sequence: TGTGCCAGCAGCGTACGGGGTGGAGATACGCAGTATTTT.